A selection of T cell receptor beta chains follows, all from one sample in a study of T cells after yellow fever vaccination. TCRdb fed the 5' RACE reads into MiXCR, producing one record per CDR3 protein. The table records around 600,000 distinct CDR3 sequences, 9% to 15% of them present only once. Sample: PBMCs, taken on the day of the yellow fever booster vaccination. These receptors were collected from a young man who received the YFV17D yellow fever vaccine. CDR3s include the opening cysteine and the closing phenylalanine or tryptophan.

length	J	V	CDR3
13	TRBJ2-5	TRBV29-1	CSVGYLAGETQYF
13	TRBJ2-2	TRBV7-2	CASRLAGTGELFF
14	TRBJ2-3	TRBV20-1	CSAVAGSITDTQYF
13	TRBJ2-7	TRBV20-1	CSATRGVGREQYF
14	TRBJ2-7	TRBV15	CATSREGVFHEQYF
15	TRBJ2-4	TRBV20-1	CSASPAEGTKNIQYF
15	TRBJ2-7	TRBV7-8	CASSLTRDSRYEQYF
17	TRBJ2-4	TRBV6-4	CASSDTAELLAKNIQYF
13	TRBJ1-5	TRBV9	CASSGDTRQPQHF
13	TRBJ2-3	TRBV5-5	CASSLEGDDTQYF
13	TRBJ2-7	TRBV20-1	CSASSGRTYEQYF
13	TRBJ1-1	TRBV6-5	CASSYSGQGEAFF
14	TRBJ1-5	TRBV10-3	CAISGTENNQPQHF
17	TRBJ2-5	TRBV7-7	CASSLVGTSGPQETQYF
14	TRBJ2-1	TRBV4-3	CASSQDFGDNEQFF
15	TRBJ2-5	TRBV14	CASSAGTTGGETQYF
12	TRBJ1-5	TRBV23-1	CASSQSRQPQHF